These 23 T cell receptor beta chains were all obtained from the same sample, sequenced in a study of T cell changes during pregnancy in multiple sclerosis. Some clones are missing from TCRdb's copy, which holds only in-frame ones; the method was immunoSEQ multiplex PCR. The table lists 85,000 to 110,000 clones, almost 95% of them singletons. The material sequenced was peripheral blood, taken after pregnancy. These receptors all stem from a female donor with multiple sclerosis, enrolled in a pregnancy study.

The V gene is TRBV2, the J gene TRBJ1-1, with a tentative D call TRBD1 (5 bases). This CDR3 comprises 14 residues. Trimming removed 6 bases from V and 1 base from J, with 12 bases in between. Looked up from germline, CDR1 is SNHLY and CDR2 is FYNNEI. The CDR3 coding sequence is TGTGCCAGCAGCGAGGACAAGCAGAACACTGAAGCTTTCTTT. Residues: CASSEDKQNTEAFF.

The V gene is TRBV5-1, the J gene TRBJ1-1; D is unresolved. This CDR3 is 14 amino acids long. Looked up from germline, CDR1 is SGHRS and CDR2 is YFSETQ. V lost 0 bases to trimming and J lost 1 base, with 7 bases between them. CDR3 region: CASSLGNRNTEAFF. DNA of the CDR3: TGCGCCAGCAGCTTGGGCAACAGGAACACTGAAGCTTTCTTT.

The rearrangement joins TRBV30 to TRBJ2-1, with 12 bases matching TRBD2. J gave up 16 bases and V 3 bases, and 7 bases lay outside the gene matches. CDR3 length equals 12 residues. In germline, CDR1 is GTSNPN, CDR2 SVGIG (reference sequence). CDR3 DNA sequence: TGTGCCTGGAGCGAGACTAGCGGGAGACGTTTCTTC. It codes for CAWSETSGRRFF.

The rearrangement links TRBV19 to TRBJ1-5; 8 bases agree with TRBD1. V shed 9 bases and J 6 bases; nucleotides not matched to a gene: 7. Germline loops: CDR1 LNHDA, CDR2 SQIVND (reference sequence). The CDR3 runs 13 residues. CDR3 protein: CASADREGQPQHF. Written as DNA, the CDR3 is TGTGCCAGCGCGGACAGGGAAGGTCAGCCCCAGCATTTT. The complete variable domain, with remaining parts taken from reference TRBV19 and TRBJ1-5, reads DGGITQSPKYLFRKEGQNVTLSCEQNLNHDAMYWYRQDPGQGLRLIYYSQIVNDFQKGDIAEGYSVSREKKESFPLTVTSAQKNPTAFYLCASADREGQPQHFGDGTRLSIL.

This chain joins TRBV11-2 and TRBJ1-1; TRBD1 is a possible D gene (6 bases). The germline gives CDR1 SGHAT, CDR2 FQNNGV. The V gene lost 5 bases and the J gene lost 2 bases, with 12 bases spanning the gap. The CDR3 sequence is 14 residues long. In DNA form, the CDR3 reads TGTGCCAGCAGCCGAAGGGGGTCAAACACTGAAGCTTTCTTT. Protein product: CASSRRGSNTEAFF.

The CDR3: CASSLTGARAGGKQYF. DNA for the CDR3: TGTGCCAGCAGCTTAACGGGAGCAAGGGCTGGAGGGAAGCAGTATTTT. The chain employs TRBV7-3 and TRBJ2-3, with D possibly TRBD2 on 6 matching bases. The ends were cut back, 0 bases at V and 11 bases at J, with 21 bases in the middle. The V gene's germline CDR1 is SGHTA and CDR2 FQGTGA. This CDR3 comprises 16 residues. The whole variable domain, remainder taken from reference TRBV7-3 and TRBJ2-3, is GAGVSQTPSNKVTEKGKYVELRCDPISGHTALYWYRQSLGQGPEFLIYFQGTGAADDSGLPNDRFFAVRPEGSVSTLKIQRTERGDSAVYLCASSLTGARAGGKQYFGPGTRLTVL.

In this sample, this clone turned up once. The chain employs TRBV6-6 and TRBJ2-1, with 10 positions matching TRBD2. CDR1 and CDR2 (germline): MNHNY, SVGAGI (reference sequence). Trimming removed 6 bases from V and 7 bases from J; junction bases left unmatched: 9. This CDR3 comprises 15 residues. CDR3 nucleotide sequence: TGTGCCAGCAGGGCTAGCGGGAGTATGATGAATGAGCAGTTCTTC. Translated, it gives CASRASGSMMNEQFF.

The chain recombines TRBV29-1 with TRBJ2-1; TRBD1 matches 10 bases. With V trimmed by 6 bases and J by 8 bases, 10 bases remained unmatched. The CDR3 is 14 amino acids. Germline V gene sequence: CDR1 SQVTM, CDR2 ANQGSEA. CDR3 DNA sequence: TGCAGCGTCGCGGACAGGGGGGGTATCTATGAGCAGTTCTTC. Protein product: CSVADRGGIYEQFF.

The chain is built from TRBV6-1 and TRBJ2-3, with D maybe TRBD2 (6 bases). The germline V gene has CDR1 MNHNS and CDR2 SASEGT. The V and J ends lost 3 bases and 3 bases respectively, with 13 bases between them. The CDR3 sequence is 15 residues long. DNA for the CDR3: TGTGCCAGCAGTGAGGGAGGTCGGGGTACAGATACGCAGTATTTT. This codes for CASSEGGRGTDTQYF.

The V and J genes are TRBV29-1 and TRBJ1-2; D may be TRBD1 (6 bases). This CDR3 region has 13 residues. Per germline, CDR1 SQVTM and CDR2 ANQGSEA. With 7 bases removed from V and 0 bases from J, the gap between germline ends came to 12 bases. The CDR3 DNA reads as TGCAGCGCCGGGGACACGTCTAACTATGGCTACACCTTC. Protein product: CSAGDTSNYGYTF. Drawing the rest from reference TRBV29-1 and TRBJ1-2, the complete variable domain is SAVISQKPSRDICQRGTSLTIQCQVDSQVTMMFWYRQQPGQSLTLIATANQGSEATYESGFVIDKFPISRPNLTFSTLTVSNMSPEDSSIYLCSAGDTSNYGYTFGSGTRLTVV.

This clone has only one observation. The J gene is TRBJ2-2, the V gene TRBV4-1, with 9 bases matching TRBD1. Trimming cost V 4 bases and J 2 bases; bases outside gene matches: 5. The CDR3 covers 16 residues. Looked up from germline, CDR1 is MGHRA and CDR2 is YSYEKL. CDR3 sequence (DNA): TGCGCCAGCAGCCTACGGGACAGGGCTAACACCGGGGAGCTGTTTTTT. It is translated as CASSLRDRANTGELFF.

The rearrangement joins TRBV19 to TRBJ2-1; TRBD2 matches 8 bases. This CDR3 has 14 amino acids. The J segment lost 10 bases and the V segment lost 3 bases, leaving 8 bases of the junction unmatched. Germline assignment: CDR1 LNHDA and CDR2 SQIVND (reference sequence). This CDR3 reads CASSIGTGGGEQFF. For the CDR3, the DNA is TGTGCCAGTAGTATTGGGACGGGAGGGGGGGAGCAGTTCTTC.

The chain combines TRBV30 with TRBJ1-1; perhaps TRBD1 as D (5 bases). Germline CDR1 GTSNPN, CDR2 SVGIG (reference sequence). V was clipped by 0 bases and J by 4 bases, with 21 bases between them. CDR3 length: 17 residues. CDR3 bases: TGTGCCTGGAGTGTAGGGGTACTTAGCCGCGCGAGCACTGAAGCTTTCTTT. Its protein is CAWSVGVLSRASTEAFF. The variable domain in full, completed from reference TRBV30 and TRBJ1-1, reads SQTIHQWPATLVQPVGSPLSLECTVEGTSNPNLYWYRQAAGRGLQLLFYSVGIGQISSEVPQNLSASRPQDRQFILSSKKLLLSDSGFYLCAWSVGVLSRASTEAFFGQGTRLTVV.

The gene calls are TRBV7-8 and TRBJ1-3; D might be TRBD1 (6 bases). Between the trimmed V and J ends, which lost 5 bases and 4 bases, there was a span of 15 bases. CDR1 and CDR2 (germline): SGHVS, FQNEAQ. The CDR3 runs 15 residues. The CDR3 DNA reads TGTGCCAGCAGCGTACGGGACACCAGGGGAAACACCATATATTTT. Translated: CASSVRDTRGNTIYF. The whole variable domain, filled in from reference TRBV7-8 and TRBJ1-3, reads GAGVSQSPRYKVAKRGQDVALRCDPISGHVSLFWYQQALGQGPEFLTYFQNEAQLDKSGLPSDRFFAERPEGSVSTLKIQRTQQEDSAVYLCASSVRDTRGNTIYFGEGSWLTVV.

The chain has TRBV7-8 and TRBJ2-7, with 9 bases aligning to TRBD1. The V gene's germline CDR1 is SGHVS and CDR2 FQNEAQ. V trimming: 2 bases; J trimming: 3 bases; junction bases outside the gene matches: 8. This CDR3 is built from 16 residues. CDR3 DNA: TGTGCCAGCAGCTTACGACCGGGACAGGGCCTCTACGAGCAGTACTTC. It is translated as CASSLRPGQGLYEQYF. Using reference TRBV7-8 and TRBJ2-7 for the parts outside the CDR3, the full variable domain is GAGVSQSPRYKVAKRGQDVALRCDPISGHVSLFWYQQALGQGPEFLTYFQNEAQLDKSGLPSDRFFAERPEGSVSTLKIQRTQQEDSAVYLCASSLRPGQGLYEQYFGPGTRLTVT.

The chain recombines TRBV7-9 with TRBJ2-7; 7 nucleotides align to TRBD1. The ends lost 5 bases at V and 2 bases at J; junction bases unmatched: 9. The CDR3 contains 15 residues. Germline V lookup: CDR1 SEHNR, CDR2 FQNEAQ (reference sequence). CDR3 sequence: CASSPRQGPTYEQYF. For the CDR3, the DNA is TGTGCCAGCAGCCCCCGACAGGGACCCACCTACGAGCAGTACTTC.

The chain carries TRBV18 and TRBJ1-2; 10 nucleotides agree with TRBD1. The CDR3 runs to 15 residues. Germline values: CDR1 KGHSH, CDR2 LQKENI. V lost 3 bases and J lost 4; bases outside the gene matches: 5. The CDR3 loop is CASSPPGQGSYGYTF. DNA for the CDR3: TGTGCCAGCTCACCTCCGGGACAGGGGAGCTATGGCTACACCTTC.

The V gene is TRBV2, the J gene TRBJ2-1; the match to TRBD2 covers 9 bases. CDR3 length equals 18 residues. In germline, CDR1 is SNHLY, CDR2 FYNNEI. V gave up 2 bases and J gave up 3 bases; unmatched junction bases: 11. This CDR3 is CASSELFAGGPFYNEQFF. The CDR3 nucleotides are TGTGCCAGCAGTGAACTTTTCGCGGGGGGGCCCTTCTACAATGAGCAGTTCTTC. Combining the CDR3 with reference TRBV2 and TRBJ2-1 gives the whole variable domain EPEVTQTPSHQVTQMGQEVILRCVPISNHLYFYWYRQILGQKVEFLVSFYNNEISEKSEIFDDQFSVERPDGSNFTLKIRSTKLEDSAMYFCASSELFAGGPFYNEQFFGPGTRLTVL.

V and J are TRBV5-4 and TRBJ2-7, with D perhaps matching TRBD2 (5 bases). Trimming took off 1 base at V and 0 bases at J, with 8 bases between the two ends. Germline CDR1 and CDR2: SGHNT and YYREEE (reference sequence). This CDR3 has 14 amino acids. In DNA form, the CDR3 reads TGTGCCAGCAGCTTGCGACGGGACTCCTACGAGCAGTACTTC. Encoded protein: CASSLRRDSYEQYF.

The chain combines TRBV9 with TRBJ1-5; unclear D gene. The V end lost 0 bases, the J end lost 4 bases, and 11 bases lay between the germline ends. Germline V gives CDR1 SGDLS, CDR2 YYNGEE. The CDR3 is 15 amino acids. The CDR3 DNA is TGTGCCAGCAGCGTAGGGGAAGGGAGAAATCAGCCCCAGCATTTT. It codes for CASSVGEGRNQPQHF.

The chain uses TRBV25-1 and TRBJ1-2; 9 bases match TRBD1. Germline values: CDR1 MGHDK, CDR2 SYGVNS. This CDR3 is 12 amino acids long. J gave up 7 bases and V 5 bases, and 2 bases lay outside the gene matches. The CDR3 nucleotides are TGTGCCAGCAGTACAGGGGGCGGTGGCTACACCTTC. Its translation is CASSTGGGGYTF.

This rearrangement joins TRBV7-2 to TRBJ2-5; weak D call: TRBD1 (5 bases). Gene TRBJ2-7 matches the end of the DNA better, so the J call may be wrong. This CDR3 contains 15 residues. Germline CDR1 and CDR2: SGHTA and FQGNSA. The CDR3 region has the DNA TGTGCCAGCAGCTCCCCAGGGCAGAGCTCCTACGAGCAGTACTTC. Translating it yields CASSSPGQSSYEQYF.

The chain combines TRBV6-4 with TRBJ2-1; TRBD1 matches 8 bases. The CDR3 loop spans 15 amino acids. CDR1 MRHNA and CDR2 SNTAGT come from the germline V gene. The J segment lost 4 bases and the V segment lost 3 bases, leaving 5 bases of the junction unmatched. The CDR3 sequence is CASSEKTGGYNEQFF. In DNA, the CDR3 is TGTGCCAGCAGTGAGAAAACAGGGGGATACAATGAGCAGTTCTTC.